The T cell receptor (beta chain) under discussion was sequenced for a study of CD8 T cells in Susac syndrome. Roughly 0.45 to 1 ug RNA was reverse transcribed with random hexamers. TCRdb reprocessed the immunoSEQ multiplex PCR reads with MiXCR, giving one entry per CDR3 protein. The table lists around 130,000 distinct CDR3 sequences, 96% of them singletons. The CDR3 is 13 residues long. V shed 5 bases and J 6 bases; nucleotides not matched to a gene: 7. CDR1 and CDR2 (germline): SQVTM, ANQGSEA. The rearrangement joins TRBV29-1 to TRBJ1-3, with 7 bases matching TRBD1. The sequenced material came from CD4+ T cells from PBMCs. This sequence originates from a human donor with Susac syndrome. In DNA, the CDR3 is TGCAGCGTTATCAGCAGGGGGACAAACACCATATATTTT. Its translation is CSVISRGTNTIYF.